What follows are 4 T cell receptor beta chains derived from one specimen sequenced in a study of T cell responses to AZD1222 COVID-19 vaccine. The data were produced by immunoSEQ multiplex PCR, yet TCRdb's version contains in-frame clones alone and is incomplete. This sample has some 110,000 clones; almost 95% occur once, and the top ten carry roughly 1.5%. Sequencing used peripheral blood, obtained 28 days after the second AZD1222 dose. All receptors come from an adult who received the AZD1222 COVID-19 vaccine.

This chain connects TRBV3-1 (or the pseudogene TRBV3-2) to TRBJ1-2; the match to TRBD1 covers 8 bases. Germline CDR1 LGHDT, CDR2 YNNKEL (reference sequence). J gave up 8 bases and V 4 bases, and 9 bases lay outside the gene matches. The CDR3 is made up of 14 amino acids. The CDR3 region has the DNA TGTGCCAGCAGCCTCGGACAGGGTCAGGACGGCTACACCTTC. Translation gives CASSLGQGQDGYTF.

The genes are TRBV28 and TRBJ2-7; 7 bases are shared with TRBD2. There are 15 residues in the CDR3. V lost 4 bases to trimming and J lost 6 bases; unmatched junction nucleotides: 12. Germline loops: CDR1 MDHEN, CDR2 SYDVKM. In nucleotides, the CDR3 is TGTGCCAGCAGTTCCAGCGGGACCGTCGCTGCCGAGCAGTACTTC. Its translation is CASSSSGTVAAEQYF. Based on the CDR3 plus reference TRBV28 and TRBJ2-7, the full variable domain is DVKVTQSSRYLVKRTGEKVFLECVQDMDHENMFWYRQDPGLGLRLIYFSYDVKMKEKGDIPEGYSVSREKKERFSLILESASTNQTSMYLCASSSSGTVAAEQYFGPGTRLTVT.

The chain couples TRBV11-2 to TRBJ1-3; 8 nucleotides match TRBD1. The length of the CDR3 is 16 residues. The germline CDR1 and CDR2 sequences are SGHAT and FQNNGV. Trimming removed 3 bases from V and 0 bases from J; junction bases left unmatched: 4. Here the CDR3 reads CASSFTGTGSGNTIYF. CDR3 nucleotide sequence: TGTGCCAGCAGCTTTACGGGGACAGGCTCTGGAAACACCATATATTTT. The variable domain in full, completed from reference TRBV11-2 and TRBJ1-3, reads EAGVAQSPRYKIIEKRQSVAFWCNPISGHATLYWYQQILGQGPKLLIQFQNNGVVDDSQLPKDRFSAERLKGVDSTLKIQPAKLEDSAVYLCASSFTGTGSGNTIYFGEGSWLTVV.

V gene TRBV7-3 combines with J gene TRBJ1-2, with 7 positions matching TRBD1. V shed 5 bases and J 2 bases; nucleotides not matched to a gene: 2. The CDR3 contains 13 residues. CDR1 and CDR2 from the germline V gene are SGHTA and FQGTGA. For the CDR3, the DNA is TGTGCCAGCAGCCGGGACAGAAACTATGGCTACACCTTC. Translation: CASSRDRNYGYTF.